This T cell receptor beta chain was obtained from a study of early T cells in non-severe SARS-CoV-2 infection. Each single cDNA molecule received a unique molecular identifier. TCRdb re-called the 5' RACE reads with MiXCR, one entry per CDR3 protein. The table records approximately 32,000 distinct CDR3 sequences, around 4.1% of them present only once. This clonotype appeared many times. This sequence originates from an adult who was a healthcare worker with PCR-confirmed SARS-CoV-2 infection or an uninfected control (not recorded which). Material: whole blood.

The CDR3 coding sequence is TGTGCCACCTCCCTGGGACGACCGGGCTACGAGCAGTACTTC. Protein sequence: CATSLGRPGYEQYF. This chain links TRBV5-6 with TRBJ2-7, with D possibly being TRBD1 or TRBD2 (5 bases each). There are 14 residues in the CDR3. With 9 bases removed from V and 3 bases from J, the gap between germline ends came to 19 bases. From germline, CDR1 is SGHDT and CDR2 YYEEEE.